A single T cell receptor (beta chain) is shown here with its context. Libraries were prepared by immunoSEQ multiplex PCR; TCRdb keeps only in-frame clonotypes and omits some of them. The table shows around 360,000 clones, with over 75% occurring only once. This entry belongs to a study of blood T cell repertoires in COVID-19. Study in general: In each case, the material was cDNA or gDNA derived from T cells, B-cell-depleted T cells, or PBMCs.

Per germline, CDR1 LNHDA and CDR2 SQIVND (reference sequence). The CDR3 is 13 residues long. Trimming removed 5 bases from V and 2 bases from J, with 8 bases in between. What was sequenced was peripheral blood. The chain couples TRBV19 to TRBJ2-3; tentative D call: TRBD1 (5 bases). The origin of this receptor is a woman between 25 and 40 years old with COVID-19, enrolled during active disease. CDR3 nucleotide sequence: TGTGCCAGTAGTCAGGGCCACACAGATACGCAGTATTTT. Its translation is CASSQGHTDTQYF.